This TCR beta chain was obtained from a study of prognosis after radiotherapy for stage I lung cancer. This clonotype qualifies as medium-sized. The TCR beta CDR3 region was amplified from genomic DNA, with two rounds of multiplex PCR being used for the amplification. Primers targeting each individual TRBV and TRBJ gene were applied in first-round PCR. TCRdb processed the multiplex PCR reads anew with MiXCR; each CDR3 protein has one entry. The data hold roughly 14,000 distinct CDR3 sequences, with around 54% observed a single time. The CDR3 has 15 residues. V gave up 3 bases and J gave up 2 bases, with 12 bases separating them.

This sequence joins TRBV12-3 or TRBV12-4 and TRBJ2-3; D remains ambiguous. The sequenced sample was PBMCs, obtained before or after stereotactic body radiation therapy (not recorded which). This TCR came from a donor aged 50 or older with non-small cell lung cancer. The CDR3 loop reads CASSFRPPITDTQYF. DNA for the CDR3: TGTGCCAGCAGTTTTCGGCCCCCAATCACAGATACGCAGTATTTT.